The clone carrying this T cell receptor beta chain has just one count. The data derive from a study of blood T cell repertoires in COVID-19. About the research overall: Acute and convalescent COVID-19 samples came from the United States, Italy and Spain. From T cells, B-cell-depleted T cells, or PBMCs came the material, which was cDNA or gDNA.

Germline V gene data show CDR1 as SGHRS and CDR2 as YFSETQ. This CDR3 is built from 15 residues. V lost 3 bases and J lost 4; bases outside the gene matches: 7. In the original analysis: Scientists estimated how many nucleated cells there were by amplifying reference gene primers. The data were produced by immunoSEQ multiplex PCR, yet TCRdb's version contains in-frame clones alone and is incomplete. V and J calls and clone size follow that table, whereas D and trimming were derived from the DNA. The table has about 410,000 clones, 80% to 90% seen once; the top ten hold more than 1.4%. The receptor was derived from a woman younger than 45 with active or convalescent COVID-19. The V and J genes are TRBV5-1 and TRBJ2-5, with TRBD1 matching over 9 bases. Sequenced material: peripheral blood. CDR3 region: CASSSPDRGGETQYF. The CDR3 bases are TGCGCCAGCAGCTCCCCGGACAGGGGAGGAGAGACCCAGTACTTC.